The 20 T cell receptor beta chains below all came from one sample that was sequenced in a study of read filtering for tumor transcriptome and immune sequencing (dated by TCRdb to the early 2020s). Sequencing was performed on an Illumina HiSeq 4000. Starting from around 420 ng RNA, TCR libraries were constructed with the Immunoverse kit using molecular barcoded adaptors that cover the alpha/delta and beta/gamma chains. TCRdb redid the processing of the public reads, applying fastp at Q25 and MiXCR, and retained in-frame beta chains. For every CDR3 protein sequence, its rows merge into one entry that carries the most common genes and DNA. The sample table contains 50,000 to 65,000 distinct CDR3 sequences; only one count was recorded for under 20% of them. The ten largest clones represent roughly an eighth of the sample. The sample comprised a population of CD138-negative cells sorted from bone marrow. The cell subset or site label, as the study defines it: bone marrow mononuclear cells depleted of CD138+ plasma/myeloma cells by negative magnetic selection. These receptors were taken from a donor at least 40 years old with multiple myeloma.

This clonotype is labeled medium-sized. The rearrangement links TRBV5-1 to TRBJ2-1; the D gene is possibly TRBD2 (6 bases). The CDR3 loop spans 17 amino acids. Trimming took 3 bases from V and 2 from J, leaving 18 bases between them. Germline CDR1 reads SGHRS; CDR2 reads YFSETQ. The CDR3 sequence: CASSSPTTSSPYNEQFF. CDR3 DNA sequence: TGCGCCAGCAGCTCCCCCACGACTAGTAGTCCCTACAATGAGCAGTTCTTC.

The table lists this clonotype with a few counts. This chain joins TRBV3-1 and TRBJ2-1; no definite D call. Trimming removed 4 bases from V and 9 bases from J, with 13 bases in between. The CDR3 totals 13 residues. Per the germline V gene, CDR1 is LGHDT and CDR2 is YNNKEL (reference sequence). CDR3 amino acids: CASSRSMAGEQFF. The CDR3 DNA reads TGTGCCAGCAGCCGAAGTATGGCAGGTGAGCAGTTCTTC.

With regard to this clonotype: Since a far larger clone is one base different, this is likely a read error. It is likely a read error, because the conserved phenylalanine at the end of the CDR3 is missing. The chain links TRBV6-5 to TRBJ2-5; 8 bases agree with TRBD1. Germline loops: CDR1 MNHEY, CDR2 SVGAGI. The CDR3 contains 13 residues. V gave up 11 bases and J gave up 3 bases; unmatched junction bases: 8. The DNA for the CDR3 is TGTGCCGGGACAGGAGGAGTAGAAGAGACCCAGTACCTC. Translation: CAGTGGVEETQYL.

As regards this clonotype: Given the absence of the conserved phenylalanine or tryptophan at the CDR3 end, a read error is likely. J is TRBJ2-5 and V is TRBV2, with D possibly matching TRBD2 (7 bases). The CDR3 spans 14 residues. V was pared by 4 bases and J by 4 bases, with 13 bases between. Germline V gene sequence: CDR1 SNHLY, CDR2 FYNNEI. In DNA form, the CDR3 reads TGTGCCAGCAGTGTGGGGGGGCCCTCAGAGACCCAGTACCTC. Translated: CASSVGGPSETQYL.

There are a few counts of this clonotype. The junction shows a germline mismatch at one end, possibly a read error. The rearrangement joins TRBV20-1 to TRBJ2-2; D remains unclear. There are 14 residues in the CDR3. Germline V gene sequence: CDR1 DFQATT, CDR2 SNEGSKA (reference sequence). CDR3 loop: CGARRSSNTGELFF. Here the CDR3 DNA reads TGCGGTGCTCGAAGGTCCAGCAACACCGGGGAGCTGTTTTTT.

This clonotype showed up many times. This rearrangement joins TRBV11-2 to TRBJ2-1; possibly TRBD1 for D (6 bases). Trimming stripped 3 bases from V and 4 bases from J, with 13 bases between. Germline loops: CDR1 SGHAT, CDR2 FQNNGV. CDR3 size: 15 residues. CDR3 DNA: TGTGCCAGCAGCTTCTCGGACAGCGTATACAATGAGCAGTTCTTC. This gives the protein CASSFSDSVYNEQFF.

In its sample, this clonotype was seen many times. The chain is built from TRBV5-1 and TRBJ2-1; D is undetermined. The CDR3 has 13 amino acids. CDR1 SGHRS and CDR2 YFSETQ come from the germline V gene. V gave up 4 bases and J gave up 5 bases, with 10 bases separating them. This CDR3 reads CASSTVGNNEQFF. For the CDR3, the DNA is TGCGCCAGCAGCACGGTCGGCAACAATGAGCAGTTCTTC.

This clonotype has a count of ten or more. This chain uses TRBV7-8 with TRBJ2-2; D is unclear. CDR3 length equals 16 residues. Germline lookup yields CDR1 SGHVS and CDR2 FQNEAQ. V lost 5 bases to trimming and J lost 0 bases, with 13 bases between them. Written as DNA, the CDR3 is TGTGCCAGCAGCCCAACATGGACGGCGAACACCGGGGAGCTGTTTTTT. Its translation is CASSPTWTANTGELFF.

This clonotype has a count of ten or more. The chain combines TRBV7-9 with TRBJ2-7; 9 nucleotides agree with TRBD1. Germline CDR1 is SEHNR and CDR2 is FQNEAQ (reference sequence). After removal of 4 bases from V and 2 bases from J, the junction contained 9 bases not matched to a gene. The CDR3 runs to 16 residues. The DNA for the CDR3 is TGTGCCAGCAGCTCAGGGATGGGGACAGGGACCTACGAGCAGTACTTC. This sequence encodes CASSSGMGTGTYEQYF.

This clonotype was recorded many times. The V and J genes are TRBV9 and TRBJ2-1; 9 nucleotides match TRBD2. Germline loops: CDR1 SGDLS, CDR2 YYNGEE. CDR3 length: 15 residues. Trimming cost V 3 bases and J 2 bases; bases outside gene matches: 3. The CDR3: CASSATSGPYNEQFF. The CDR3 bases are TGTGCCAGCAGCGCCACTAGCGGGCCCTACAATGAGCAGTTCTTC.

The sample holds many counts of this clonotype. The chain links TRBV20-1 to TRBJ1-6; D remains ambiguous. Trimming left V 8 bases short and J 7 bases short, with 12 bases between. The CDR3 has 12 amino acids. Germline V CDR1 and CDR2: DFQATT, SNEGSKA (reference sequence). CDR3 bases: TGCAGTACACAGTTGACGAATTCACCCCTCCACTTT. This translates into CSTQLTNSPLHF.

This clonotype was seen ten or more times. The chain links TRBV20-1 to TRBJ2-5; 8 bases line up with TRBD1. This CDR3 comprises 14 residues. Germline lookup yields CDR1 DFQATT and CDR2 SNEGSKA (reference sequence). Trimming at V came to 3 bases and at J to 2 bases, leaving 5 bases not matched to a gene. Written as DNA, the CDR3 is TGCAGTGCTAGCCGGACAGGGCCACAAGAGACCCAGTACTTC. It specifies CSASRTGPQETQYF.

On this clonotype itself: This CDR3 fails to terminate in the conserved phenylalanine or tryptophan, so it likely reflects a read error. The gene calls are TRBV5-1 and TRBJ2-6, with 10 bases fitting TRBD2. The germline gives CDR1 SGHRS, CDR2 YFSETQ. Unmatched junction bases numbered 4, after V lost 2 bases and J lost 2 bases. The length of the CDR3 is 17 residues. The DNA for the CDR3 is TGCGCCAGCAGCTTCAGCGGGAGGGCCGCTGGGGCCAACGTCCTGACTTAC. Protein: CASSFSGRAAGANVLTY.

Concerning this clonotype itself: As the CDR3 is not closed by the conserved phenylalanine or tryptophan, this likely results from a read error. CDR3 residues: CASHWGRANSPLHL. The DNA of the CDR3 is TGTGCCAGCCATTGGGGGAGGGCTAATTCACCCCTCCACCTT. This chain uses TRBV28 with TRBJ1-6; a weak D match, TRBD1 (5 bases). The CDR3 is made up of 14 amino acids. Germline V gene data show CDR1 as MDHEN and CDR2 as SYDVKM. The V end lost 8 bases, the J end lost 6 bases, and 14 bases lay between the germline ends.

This clonotype was detected ten times or more. The CDR3 here is CASSQEGRGQETQYF. CDR3 DNA: TGTGCCAGCAGCCAAGAAGGAAGGGGGCAAGAGACCCAGTACTTC. This chain connects TRBV3-1 to TRBJ2-5; tentative D call: TRBD1 (6 bases). Germline lookup yields CDR1 LGHDT and CDR2 YNNKEL (reference sequence). Deletions cut 0 bases from V and 2 bases from J, with 10 bases between. This CDR3 has 15 amino acids.

This clonotype has a count of ten or more. In DNA, the CDR3 is TGTGCCAGCTGGGGACAGACGAACACCGGGGAGCTGTTTTTT. This gives the protein CASWGQTNTGELFF. J is TRBJ2-2 and V is TRBV28, with TRBD1 identical over 7 bases. The CDR3 spans 14 residues. Germline V gene lookup returns CDR1 MDHEN and CDR2 SYDVKM. The ends lost 8 bases at V and 0 bases at J; junction bases unmatched: 3.

The sample holds one count of this clonotype. Since a much larger clone is just one base distant, this may be a read error. The conserved phenylalanine or tryptophan normally closing the CDR3 is absent here, so this likely arose from a read error. This chain links TRBV20-1 with TRBJ1-2; D gene ambiguous. Trimming pared 3 bases from V and 6 bases from J, leaving 20 bases between. Germline V gives CDR1 DFQATT, CDR2 SNEGSKA (reference sequence). The CDR3 sequence is 15 residues long. The CDR3 bases are TGCAGTGCTAGGAGGGAGGTCGAGGGAGTCCATGGCTACACCTCC. Translating it yields CSARREVEGVHGYTS.

In the case of this clonotype: This clone may be a read error of a much larger clone one base away. V gene TRBV5-1 combines with J gene TRBJ2-3, with 9 positions matching TRBD2. Germline V gene lookup returns CDR1 SGHRS and CDR2 YFSETQ. The CDR3 is 16 residues long. The ends lost 0 bases at V and 5 bases at J; junction bases unmatched: 7. The CDR3 loop is CASSLVGGGVRDTQYF. The CDR3 DNA is TGCGCCAGCAGCTTGGTGGGCGGGGGGGTCAGAGATACGCAGTATTTT. Complete variable domain (other parts from reference TRBV5-1 and TRBJ2-3): KAGVTQTPRYLIKTRGQQVTLSCSPISGHRSVSWYQQTPGQGLQFLFEYFSETQRNKGNFPGRFSGRQFSNSRSEMNVSTLELGDSALYLCASSLVGGGVRDTQYFGPGTRLTVL.

This clonotype showed up many times. The chain has TRBV27 and TRBJ2-1, with D maybe TRBD1 (5 bases). This CDR3 has 17 residues. V lost 5 bases to trimming and J lost 4 bases, with 21 bases between them. The germline gives CDR1 MNHEY, CDR2 SMNVEV (reference sequence). The CDR3: CASSPLRQNLQYNEQFF. The DNA of the CDR3 is TGTGCCAGCAGTCCCCTCCGACAGAACCTCCAATACAATGAGCAGTTCTTC.

This clonotype has at least ten counts. CDR3 in DNA: TGCAGTGGGTCGCCCGCGGGAGGAATAGGGAATGAGCAGTTCTTC. Amino acid sequence: CSGSPAGGIGNEQFF. This chain links TRBV20-1 with TRBJ2-1, with 8 bases lining up with TRBD2. The CDR3 contains 15 residues. Germline CDR1 reads DFQATT; CDR2 reads SNEGSKA (reference sequence). V lost 7 bases, J lost 7 bases, and 15 bases stayed unmatched.